This T cell receptor beta chain appears in the sequencing data of a study of Graves' ophthalmopathy and Graves' hyperthyroidism. The germline gives CDR1 SGHRS, CDR2 YFSETQ. The CDR3 runs 17 residues. V lost 0 bases and J lost 2; bases outside the gene matches: 10. RNA transcripts were the template, and TCR beta CDR3 regions were amplified from them. The first-round RT-PCR employed HTBI primers together with the Qiagen OneStep RT-PCR kit. A multiplex PCR was then performed as the second round. TCRdb called the multiplex PCR reads again in MiXCR, with one record for every CDR3 protein. The table shows about 370,000 distinct CDR3 sequences, with 17% occurring only once. Aged 18 to 65, hyperthyroidism patients had been newly diagnosed, with under 2 months' duration. Study-level points and caveats: The 13-signature model separated ophthalmopathy from stable hyperthyroidism at almost 90% sensitivity and about 80% specificity.

This clonotype was seen many times. Its cognate antigen is unknown. Sequenced sample: peripheral blood. The receptor's source is an adult woman with stable Graves' hyperthyroidism. The V gene is TRBV5-1, the J gene TRBJ2-7; 8 bases map to TRBD1. CDR3 sequence: CASSLARRGTGPYEQYF. The CDR3 DNA is TGCGCCAGCAGCTTGGCTAGGAGAGGGACAGGTCCCTACGAGCAGTACTTC.